The T cell receptor beta chain under discussion was sequenced for a study of graft-versus-host responses after intestinal transplantation. About the study: Recipients received multivisceral, liver-intestinal, or isolated intestinal transplants. Anti-thymocyte globulin was used for induction in all recipients, who then took tacrolimus and steroids for roughly three years. General study results and limits: Recipient-marrow GvH clones were detected, some having first appeared in ileum or blood. Elevated graft-versus-host to host-versus-graft clonal ratios in allografts were recorded for patients with graft-donor T cell macrochimerism.

CDR3 length: 13 residues. Looked up from germline, CDR1 is SNHLY and CDR2 is FYNNEI. Trimming removed 5 bases from V and 1 base from J, with 8 bases in between. Regarding this clone: The antigen is undetermined.

Sequenced by immunoSEQ multiplex PCR; TCRdb stores in-frame clones only, minus some. The sample holds about 100,000 clones, roughly 87% seen once. The sequences come from unstimulated CD4+ T cells sorted from spleen or lymph node cells, collected before transplant. This chain connects TRBV2 to TRBJ1-2; no reliable D call. This receptor was identified in a human donor who was the organ donor for an intestinal transplant. This CDR3 is CASSKQSNYGYTF. Here the CDR3 DNA reads TGTGCCAGCAGTAAACAGAGTAACTATGGCTACACCTTC.